Each of the 28 T cell receptor beta chains below was sequenced from the same sample in a study of CD8 T cells in Susac syndrome. RNA, at about 0.45 to 1 ug, was reverse transcribed with random hexamers. TCRdb re-called the immunoSEQ multiplex PCR reads through MiXCR, storing one row per CDR3 protein. This sample has 150,000 to 200,000 distinct CDR3 sequences; roughly 94% occur once, and the top ten carry over 0.09%. Source material: CD4+ T cells from PBMCs. The receptors come from a human donor with multiple sclerosis.

The CDR3 bases are TGTGCCAGCAGGTCGGCGGGGGCGGGCGGGGAGCTGTTTTTT. Amino acid sequence: CASRSAGAGGELFF. The V gene is TRBV6-1, the J gene TRBJ2-2, with D possibly matching TRBD2 (7 bases). CDR3 length equals 14 residues. V lost 6 bases and J lost 7, with 15 bases in between. CDR1 and CDR2 from the germline V gene are MNHNS and SASEGT.

The chain employs TRBV29-1 and TRBJ2-3; unclear D gene. CDR1 SQVTM and CDR2 ANQGSEA come from the germline V gene. The CDR3 runs to 15 residues. V dropped 8 bases and J dropped 2 bases, with 20 bases sitting between them. CDR3 amino acids: CSIPGAFGFTDTQYF. The CDR3 DNA follows: TGCAGCATCCCCGGAGCATTTGGATTCACAGATACGCAGTATTTT.

This clonotype was seen once. CDR3: CASSGSQGPLLLAATNEQFF. The CDR3 DNA reads TGTGCCAGCAGTGGTTCTCAGGGACCCCTACTGCTAGCGGCAACCAATGAGCAGTTCTTC. This chain connects TRBV6-1 to TRBJ2-1, with 7 bases matching TRBD2. V trimming: 4 bases; J trimming: 6 bases; junction bases outside the gene matches: 24. The CDR3 extends over 20 amino acids. Germline assignment: CDR1 MNHNS and CDR2 SASEGT.

This clonotype was seen only a few times. The CDR3 DNA is TGTGCCAGCAGTTTAGGGCAGGTTGAAGCTTTCTTT. It encodes CASSLGQVEAFF. The rearrangement links TRBV12-3 or TRBV12-4 to TRBJ1-1, with D hard to call. The CDR3 is made up of 12 amino acids. Between the trimmed V and J ends, which lost 1 base and 7 bases, there was a span of 7 bases.

The rearrangement joins TRBV6-6 to TRBJ2-2; weak D call: TRBD2 (6 bases). CDR3 length equals 15 residues. V was cut by 7 bases and J by 7 bases, with 19 bases left in between. Germline CDR1 is MNHNY and CDR2 is SVGAGI (reference sequence). CDR3 loop: CASTTTTSVGGELFF. CDR3 bases: TGTGCCAGCACCACTACGACTAGTGTCGGCGGGGAGCTGTTTTTT.

The rearrangement links TRBV5-5 to TRBJ1-2; TRBD1 matches 11 bases. Losses at the gene ends were 4 bases for V and 3 bases for J; bases not matched to a gene: 5. CDR3 length equals 15 residues. The germline V gene has CDR1 SGHKS and CDR2 YYEKEE (reference sequence). The CDR3 bases are TGTGCCAGCAGCGTAAGGGGACAGGGGGACTATGGCTACACCTTC. Its translation is CASSVRGQGDYGYTF. Complete variable domain (other parts from reference TRBV5-5 and TRBJ1-2): DAGVTQSPTHLIKTRGQQVTLRCSPISGHKSVSWYQQVLGQGPQFIFQYYEKEERGRGNFPDRFSARQFPNYSSELNVNALLLGDSALYLCASSVRGQGDYGYTFGSGTRLTVV.

The gene calls are TRBV20-1 and TRBJ2-3; 8 bases line up with TRBD2. CDR3 size: 11 residues. CDR1 DFQATT and CDR2 SNEGSKA come from the germline V gene (reference sequence). J lost 12 bases, V lost 3 bases, and 5 bases had no gene match. The CDR3 spells CSARPSGFQYF. CDR3 bases: TGCAGTGCTAGGCCTAGCGGGTTCCAGTATTTT.

J is TRBJ2-7 and V is TRBV20-1, with 7 nucleotides matching TRBD1. This CDR3 is 13 amino acids long. J lost 2 bases, V lost 6 bases, and 7 bases had no gene match. In germline, CDR1 is DFQATT, CDR2 SNEGSKA (reference sequence). This chain's CDR3 is CSALRQGTYEQYF. CDR3 nucleotide sequence: TGCAGTGCCCTGAGACAGGGTACCTACGAGCAGTACTTC.

J is TRBJ2-1 and V is TRBV28; 9 bases agree with TRBD2. V lost 9 bases and J lost 6; bases outside the gene matches: 12. This CDR3 region has 15 residues. Per the germline V gene, CDR1 is MDHEN and CDR2 is SYDVKM. In nucleotides, the CDR3 is TGTGCCAGTAACCCTAGTAGCGGGAGTGGCAATGAGCAGTTCTTC. Its translation is CASNPSSGSGNEQFF.

The chain carries TRBV11-2 and TRBJ2-7, with D tentatively TRBD1 (6 bases). This CDR3 region has 14 residues. CDR1 is SGHAT, CDR2 FQNNGV, per germline. Trimming pared 1 base from V and 4 bases from J, leaving 11 bases between. The CDR3 loop reads CASSLGTANYEQYF. Written as DNA, the CDR3 is TGTGCCAGCAGCTTAGGGACAGCCAATTACGAGCAGTACTTC.

This chain joins TRBV20-1 and TRBJ1-3, with 7 bases aligning to TRBD1. In germline, CDR1 is DFQATT, CDR2 SNEGSKA (reference sequence). This CDR3 has 14 residues. The V segment lost 6 bases and the J segment 3 bases; nucleotides outside the gene matches: 8. The CDR3 region is CSARPGQLGNTIYF. In nucleotides, the CDR3 is TGCAGTGCCAGACCGGGACAGCTTGGAAACACCATATATTTT.

This clonotype is a singleton in its sample. This chain links TRBV28 with TRBJ2-7; TRBD2 matches at 13 bases. Germline loops: CDR1 MDHEN, CDR2 SYDVKM. The CDR3 is made up of 15 amino acids. V dropped 2 bases and J dropped 7; count of bases not matched to a gene: 5. In DNA form, the CDR3 reads TGTGCCAGCAGTTTAATGACTAGCGGGAGGAGAGAGCAGTACTTC. Encoded protein: CASSLMTSGRREQYF.

The chain couples TRBV20-1 to TRBJ2-7, with D possibly matching TRBD2 (5 bases). There are 13 residues in the CDR3. V gave up 0 bases and J gave up 3 bases, with 9 bases separating them. Germline values: CDR1 DFQATT, CDR2 SNEGSKA (reference sequence). The CDR3 DNA follows: TGCAGTGCTAGAGATCTCCGGGGCTACGAGCAGTACTTC. It specifies CSARDLRGYEQYF.

The gene calls are TRBV5-6 and TRBJ1-4; no definite D call. V lost 2 bases, J lost 8 bases, and 10 bases lay in between. CDR3 length: 13 residues. Germline V gives CDR1 SGHDT, CDR2 YYEEEE. The CDR3 sequence: CASSFQETEKLFF. The CDR3 DNA follows: TGTGCCAGCAGCTTTCAGGAGACCGAAAAACTGTTTTTT.

This chain uses TRBV20-1 with TRBJ1-1; TRBD1 might be the D (6 bases). Between the trimmed V and J ends, which lost 4 bases and 6 bases, there was a span of 9 bases. The CDR3 spans 11 residues. From germline, CDR1 is DFQATT and CDR2 SNEGSKA (reference sequence). The CDR3 nucleotides are TGCAGTGCTAACCCAGGGGCTGAAGCTTTCTTT. Translation: CSANPGAEAFF.

J is TRBJ1-2 and V is TRBV7-9; D not certain. Trimming shortened V by 3 bases and J by 4 bases, and 12 bases separated the two germline ends. The CDR3 has 14 amino acids. The germline V gene has CDR1 SEHNR and CDR2 FQNEAQ (reference sequence). Here the CDR3 DNA reads TGTGCCAGCAGCTTTGGGTGGCGCGCCTATGGCTACACCTTC. Translation: CASSFGWRAYGYTF.

The rearrangement links TRBV28 to TRBJ1-1; D is possibly TRBD1 (5 bases). V lost 2 bases and J lost 6, with 7 bases in between. The germline V gene has CDR1 MDHEN and CDR2 SYDVKM. The CDR3 is 12 amino acids. CDR3 nucleotides: TGTGCCAGCAGTTTACGGGGCTCTGAAGCTTTCTTT. Amino acids: CASSLRGSEAFF.

This chain links TRBV30 with TRBJ2-3; D is undetermined. CDR1 and CDR2 (germline): GTSNPN, SVGIG (reference sequence). This CDR3 comprises 13 residues. The V end was cut by 5 bases, the J end by 0 bases, with 9 bases between. CDR3 amino acids: CAWGVGSTDTQYF. CDR3 DNA sequence: TGTGCCTGGGGGGTCGGGAGCACAGATACGCAGTATTTT.

CDR3 in amino acids: CATSGLPTSGRVDTQYF. The CDR3 nucleotides read TGTGCCACCAGTGGCCTGCCTACTAGCGGGAGAGTAGATACGCAGTATTTT. The rearrangement joins TRBV24-1 to TRBJ2-3; 11 positions agree with TRBD2. With V trimmed by 5 bases and J by 5 bases, 11 bases remained unmatched. The germline V gene encodes CDR1 KGHDR and CDR2 SFDVKD. The CDR3 contains 17 residues.

This chain's CDR3 is CASNHPGLGNTEAFF. The CDR3 coding sequence is TGTGCCAGCAATCATCCCGGTTTGGGTAACACTGAAGCTTTCTTT. The chain employs TRBV12-3 or TRBV12-4 and TRBJ1-1; D is undetermined. V gave up 7 bases and J gave up 2 bases, with 17 bases separating them. This CDR3 is built from 15 residues.

This clonotype appeared a single time. V usage is TRBV20-1 and J usage is TRBJ2-3; no definite D call. The germline V gene has CDR1 DFQATT and CDR2 SNEGSKA (reference sequence). Trimming shortened V by 1 base and J by 0 bases, and 17 bases separated the two germline ends. The CDR3 has 17 amino acids. Here the CDR3 DNA reads TGCAGTGCTAGAGGCGCTACCTTCCCCTTTAGCACAGATACGCAGTATTTT. It encodes CSARGATFPFSTDTQYF.

V is TRBV6-2 or TRBV6-3 and J is TRBJ2-6, with no clear D. The germline V gene has CDR1 MNHEY and CDR2 SVGEGT. Between the trimmed V and J ends, which lost 4 bases and 2 bases, there was a span of 9 bases. The CDR3 extends over 15 amino acids. Here the CDR3 reads CASSSQAAGANVLTF. Written as DNA, the CDR3 is TGTGCCAGCAGTTCGCAGGCGGCTGGGGCCAACGTCCTGACTTTC.

V gene TRBV3-1 combines with J gene TRBJ1-5; D not resolved. The CDR3 totals 13 residues. Germline V CDR1 and CDR2: LGHDT, YNNKEL (reference sequence). V lost 0 bases, J lost 10 bases, and 10 bases lay in between. DNA of the CDR3: TGTGCCAGCAGCCAAGACCGATTGAGACCCCAGCATTTT. Translated, it gives CASSQDRLRPQHF.

V usage is TRBV25-1 and J usage is TRBJ1-3, with unresolved D. The CDR3 is made up of 13 amino acids. Between the trimmed V and J ends, which lost 2 bases and 0 bases, there was a span of 2 bases. Germline assignment: CDR1 MGHDK and CDR2 SYGVNS. In DNA, the CDR3 is TGTGCCAGCAGTGAACCCTCTGGAAACACCATATATTTT. The encoded protein is CASSEPSGNTIYF.

The rearrangement joins TRBV4-1 to TRBJ2-3, with TRBD2 matching 13 bases. This CDR3 contains 19 residues. From germline, CDR1 is MGHRA and CDR2 YSYEKL. Trimming cost V 1 base and J 2 bases; bases outside gene matches: 9. In DNA, the CDR3 is TGCGCCAGCAGCCAAGCCCTGGGGACTAGCGGGAAGTACACAGATACGCAGTATTTT. This sequence encodes CASSQALGTSGKYTDTQYF.

This clonotype was recorded a few times. The chain has TRBV18 and TRBJ2-7; D uncertain. Germline V CDR1 and CDR2: KGHSH, LQKENI. The CDR3 has 13 amino acids. V lost 1 base, J lost 6 bases, and 10 bases lay in between. The DNA for the CDR3 is TGTGCCAGCTCACCACAGGGATTAGGCGAGCAGTACTTC. It is translated as CASSPQGLGEQYF.

The genes are TRBV9 and TRBJ2-5; maybe TRBD2 (6 bases). Germline CDR1 and CDR2: SGDLS and YYNGEE. The V gene lost 3 bases and the J gene lost 4 bases, with 16 bases spanning the gap. This CDR3 comprises 15 residues. DNA for the CDR3: TGTGCCAGCAGCGATGAAAGTGCCGGGGGAGAGACCCAGTACTTC. Protein product: CASSDESAGGETQYF.

The chain employs TRBV19 and TRBJ1-4, with D perhaps matching TRBD1 (5 bases). Germline V gene sequence: CDR1 LNHDA, CDR2 SQIVND (reference sequence). The CDR3 consists of 14 residues. V lost 4 bases and J 7 bases, leaving 13 bases between the germline ends. The CDR3 nucleotides are TGTGCCAGTAGTAACTCCGGGACGGCTGAAAAACTGTTTTTT. Its protein is CASSNSGTAEKLFF.